These 15 T cell receptor beta chains originate from one sample sequenced in a study of PD-1 blockade in classical Hodgkin lymphoma. The repertoire was sequenced with immunoSEQ multiplex PCR; TCRdb's copy has only in-frame clones and lacks some. Of some 30,000 clones in the sample, roughly 92% are singletons; the top ten hold about 0.31%. The sample's time point: cycle 4 day 1 (C4D1), after about 6 weeks of nivolumab. There was relapse after autologous stem cell transplantation in every patient, and there was variation in brentuximab vedotin exposure. Starting with thawed PBMCs, CD4+ T cells were purified by magnetic negative selection. The sample consisted of CD4+ T cells from blood, taken before the fourth cycle of nivolumab. The receptors stem from a human donor with classical Hodgkin lymphoma.

The chain recombines TRBV29-1 with TRBJ2-3; 9 bases line up with TRBD2. CDR1 and CDR2 (germline): SQVTM, ANQGSEA. CDR3 length equals 13 residues. CDR3 sequence reads: CSAAGGLIDTQYF. The DNA of the CDR3 is TGCAGTGCGGCGGGAGGGCTGATAGATACGCAGTATTTT.

This chain connects TRBV2 to TRBJ2-1, with 9 bases aligning to TRBD2. V was pared by 8 bases and J by 8 bases, with 22 bases of the junction left unmatched. Per germline, CDR1 SNHLY and CDR2 FYNNEI. CDR3 length: 18 amino acids. CDR3 in amino acids: CASSWEQIGTSPYDEQFF. The DNA for the CDR3 is TGTGCCAGCTCTTGGGAGCAAATCGGGACTAGCCCGTACGATGAGCAGTTCTTC. The full variable domain, completed using reference TRBV2 and TRBJ2-1, is EPEVTQTPSHQVTQMGQEVILRCVPISNHLYFYWYRQILGQKVEFLVSFYNNEISEKSEIFDDQFSVERPDGSNFTLKIRSTKLEDSAMYFCASSWEQIGTSPYDEQFFGPGTRLTVL.

The chain is built from TRBV5-6 and TRBJ2-4; D unclear. CDR3 length: 16 amino acids. Germline lookup yields CDR1 SGHDT and CDR2 YYEEEE. V lost 1 base to trimming and J lost 0 bases, with 11 bases between them. The CDR3 loop is CASSLSVSLAKNIQYF. The CDR3 DNA reads TGTGCCAGCAGCTTGTCGGTGTCTCTAGCCAAAAACATTCAGTACTTC.

The chain uses TRBV29-1 and TRBJ2-7; no clear D. The V end lost 6 bases, the J end lost 0 bases, and 12 bases lay between the germline ends. Germline CDR1 reads SQVTM; CDR2 reads ANQGSEA. The CDR3 contains 13 residues. The CDR3 DNA sequence: TGCAGCGTATTCCAGAGGAGCTCCTACGAGCAGTACTTC. Translating it yields CSVFQRSSYEQYF.

The V gene is TRBV27, the J gene TRBJ1-2; no clear D. Germline V CDR1 and CDR2: MNHEY, SMNVEV (reference sequence). The V end lost 0 bases, the J end lost 8 bases, and 7 bases lay between the germline ends. This CDR3 is built from 12 residues. This chain's CDR3 is CASSLSGEGYTF. The DNA of the CDR3 is TGTGCCAGCAGTTTATCCGGGGAGGGCTACACCTTC.

The rearrangement uses TRBV28 and TRBJ2-7; D possibly corresponds to TRBD1 (5 bases). This CDR3 region has 13 residues. Trimming shortened V by 3 bases and J by 7 bases, and 13 bases separated the two germline ends. The germline CDR1 and CDR2 sequences are MDHEN and SYDVKM. The CDR3 protein is CASSLVQGLEQYF. In DNA form, the CDR3 reads TGTGCCAGCAGTTTGGTGCAGGGTTTGGAGCAGTACTTC.

This clone was seen a few times. The V and J genes are TRBV5-1 and TRBJ1-1; 7 positions agree with TRBD1. Trimming took 3 bases from V and 0 from J; bases not matched to a gene: 8. Germline V gene lookup returns CDR1 SGHRS and CDR2 YFSETQ. The CDR3 extends over 16 amino acids. CDR3 in amino acids: CASSWAGRGMNTEAFF. The CDR3 coding sequence is TGCGCCAGCAGCTGGGCTGGCAGGGGGATGAACACTGAAGCTTTCTTT.

The chain couples TRBV29-1 to TRBJ2-5; TRBD2 matches 10 bases. The CDR3 runs to 16 residues. From germline, CDR1 is SQVTM and CDR2 ANQGSEA. With 3 bases clipped from V and 5 bases from J, the junction kept 12 bases outside the gene matches. Here the CDR3 reads CSVERGLAGVGETQYF. CDR3 bases: TGCAGCGTTGAGCGAGGGCTAGCGGGAGTTGGGGAGACCCAGTACTTC.

CDR3 residues: CASSGGLAGNVGLAKNIQYF. CDR3 bases: TGTGCCAGCAGCGGGGGACTAGCGGGAAATGTTGGTCTAGCCAAAAACATTCAGTACTTC. The chain carries TRBV9 and TRBJ2-4, with TRBD2 matching 13 bases. The CDR3 consists of 20 residues. Germline V gene data show CDR1 as SGDLS and CDR2 as YYNGEE. The V segment lost 3 bases and the J segment 0 bases; nucleotides outside the gene matches: 12.

This clone was seen only once. The genes are TRBV29-1 and TRBJ2-5; 7 bases fit TRBD2. The CDR3 covers 14 residues. Trimming took 6 bases from V and 3 from J; bases not matched to a gene: 10. The V gene's germline CDR1 is SQVTM and CDR2 ANQGSEA. The CDR3 coding sequence is TGCAGCGTCCCTAATCCGGGGAGGGAAGAGACCCAGTACTTC. This codes for CSVPNPGREETQYF.

The chain has TRBV15 and TRBJ1-1; TRBD1 might be the D (6 bases). Germline CDR1 LNHNV, CDR2 YYDKDF (reference sequence). V was trimmed by 2 bases and J by 2 bases, leaving 12 bases between them. This CDR3 region has 15 residues. The CDR3 region has the DNA TGTGCCACCAGCAGACCACAGGGACTAAACACTGAAGCTTTCTTT. Translating it yields CATSRPQGLNTEAFF.

The chain recombines TRBV9 with TRBJ1-4, with 10 bases fitting TRBD1. V lost 2 bases to trimming and J lost 8 bases; unmatched junction nucleotides: 6. The CDR3 covers 15 residues. CDR1 and CDR2 from the germline V gene are SGDLS and YYNGEE. CDR3 loop: CASSVRDRGGEKLFF. In DNA form, the CDR3 reads TGTGCCAGCAGCGTCCGGGACAGGGGAGGAGAAAAACTGTTTTTT.

This chain connects TRBV6-4 to TRBJ2-2; TRBD2 aligns across 11 bases. The V gene's germline CDR1 is MRHNA and CDR2 SNTAGT. Trimming removed 4 bases from V and 2 bases from J; junction bases left unmatched: 9. The CDR3 is 18 residues long. For the CDR3, the DNA is TGTGCCAGCAGTGTGGGGACGGGACTAGCGGCCAACACCGGGGAGCTGTTTTTT. Its translation: CASSVGTGLAANTGELFF.

This CDR3 reads CASSLVAGYEQYF. The DNA for the CDR3 is TGCGCCAGCAGCTTGGTCGCGGGCTACGAGCAGTACTTC. The chain carries TRBV5-1 and TRBJ2-7; maybe TRBD2 (5 bases). Trimming cost V 0 bases and J 3 bases, with 7 bases left between them. This CDR3 comprises 13 residues. The germline CDR1 and CDR2 sequences are SGHRS and YFSETQ.

The gene calls are TRBV19 and TRBJ2-7; D is perhaps TRBD1 or TRBD2 (5 bases each). Germline V gives CDR1 LNHDA, CDR2 SQIVND (reference sequence). The CDR3 covers 16 residues. Deletions cut 3 bases from V and 2 bases from J, with 17 bases between. The CDR3 nucleotides are TGTGCCAGTAGTATCGGGGCTCAGGGCTCCCCCTACGAGCAGTACTTC. Amino acids: CASSIGAQGSPYEQYF. The variable domain in full, completed from reference TRBV19 and TRBJ2-7, reads DGGITQSPKYLFRKEGQNVTLSCEQNLNHDAMYWYRQDPGQGLRLIYYSQIVNDFQKGDIAEGYSVSREKKESFPLTVTSAQKNPTAFYLCASSIGAQGSPYEQYFGPGTRLTVT.